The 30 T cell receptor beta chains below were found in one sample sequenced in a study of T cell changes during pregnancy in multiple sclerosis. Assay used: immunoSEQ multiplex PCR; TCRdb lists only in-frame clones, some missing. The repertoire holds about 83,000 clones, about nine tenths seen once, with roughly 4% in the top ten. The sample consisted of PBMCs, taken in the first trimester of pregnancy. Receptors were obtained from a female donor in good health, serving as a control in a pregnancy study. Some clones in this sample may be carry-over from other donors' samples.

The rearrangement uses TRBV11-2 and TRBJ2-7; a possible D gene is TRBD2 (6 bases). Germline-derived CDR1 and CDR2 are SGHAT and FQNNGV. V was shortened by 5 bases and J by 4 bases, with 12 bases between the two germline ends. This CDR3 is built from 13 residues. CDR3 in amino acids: CASSVNRGYEQYF. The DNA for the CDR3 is TGTGCCAGCAGCGTCAATCGGGGGTACGAGCAGTACTTC.

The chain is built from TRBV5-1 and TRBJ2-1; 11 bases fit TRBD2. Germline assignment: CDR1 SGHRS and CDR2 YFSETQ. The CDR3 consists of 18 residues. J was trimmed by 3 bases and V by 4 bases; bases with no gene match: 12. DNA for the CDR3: TGCGCCAGCAGCCCGGAATCTTTAGCGGGAGGGGTCTACAATGAGCAGTTCTTC. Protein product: CASSPESLAGGVYNEQFF.

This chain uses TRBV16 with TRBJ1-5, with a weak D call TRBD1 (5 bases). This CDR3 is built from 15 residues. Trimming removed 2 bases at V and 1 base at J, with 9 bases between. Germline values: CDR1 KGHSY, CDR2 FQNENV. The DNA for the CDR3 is TGTGCCAGCAGCCAAGGGGGGGGGAGCAATCAGCCCCAGCATTTT. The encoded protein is CASSQGGGSNQPQHF. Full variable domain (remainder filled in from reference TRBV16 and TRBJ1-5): GEEVAQTPKHLVRGEGQKAKLYCAPIKGHSYVFWYQQVLKNEFKFLISFQNENVFDETGMPKERFSAKCLPNSPCSLEIQATKLEDSAVYFCASSQGGGSNQPQHFGDGTRLSIL.

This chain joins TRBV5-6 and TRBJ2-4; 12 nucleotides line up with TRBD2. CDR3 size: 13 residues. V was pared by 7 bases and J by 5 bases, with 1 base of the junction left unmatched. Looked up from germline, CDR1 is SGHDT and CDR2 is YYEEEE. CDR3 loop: CASSSGGENIQYF. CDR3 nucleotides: TGTGCCAGCTCTAGCGGGGGGGAAAACATTCAGTACTTC.

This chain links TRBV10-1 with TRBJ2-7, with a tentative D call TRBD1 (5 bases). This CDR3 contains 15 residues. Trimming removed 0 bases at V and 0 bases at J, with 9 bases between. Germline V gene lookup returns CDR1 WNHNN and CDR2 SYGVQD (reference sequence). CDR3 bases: TGCGCCAGCAGTGAGTCCGACAGTCCCTCCTACGAGCAGTACTTC. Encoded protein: CASSESDSPSYEQYF.

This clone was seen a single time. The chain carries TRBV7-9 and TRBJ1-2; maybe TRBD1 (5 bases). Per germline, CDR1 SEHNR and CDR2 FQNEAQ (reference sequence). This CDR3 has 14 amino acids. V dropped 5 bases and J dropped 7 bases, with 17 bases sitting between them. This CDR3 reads CASSLGRGSFGYTF. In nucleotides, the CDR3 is TGTGCCAGCAGCCTGGGGAGGGGTTCGTTTGGCTACACCTTC.

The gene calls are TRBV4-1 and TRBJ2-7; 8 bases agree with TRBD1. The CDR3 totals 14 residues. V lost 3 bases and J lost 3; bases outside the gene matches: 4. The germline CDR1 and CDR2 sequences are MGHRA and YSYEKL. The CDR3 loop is CASSQPGTGYEQYF. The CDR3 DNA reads TGCGCCAGCAGCCAGCCAGGGACAGGCTACGAGCAGTACTTC.

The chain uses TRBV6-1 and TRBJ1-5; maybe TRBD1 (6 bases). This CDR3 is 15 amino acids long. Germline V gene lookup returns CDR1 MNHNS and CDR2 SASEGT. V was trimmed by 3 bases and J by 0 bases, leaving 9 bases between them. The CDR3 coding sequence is TGTGCCAGCAGTGAGGGGGCCACTAGCAATCAGCCCCAGCATTTT. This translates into CASSEGATSNQPQHF.

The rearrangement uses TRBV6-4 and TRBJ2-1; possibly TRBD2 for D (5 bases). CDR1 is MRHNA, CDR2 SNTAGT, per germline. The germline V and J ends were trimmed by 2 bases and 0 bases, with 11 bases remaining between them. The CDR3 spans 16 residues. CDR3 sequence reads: CASSDVGRGSYNEQFF. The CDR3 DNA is TGTGCCAGCAGTGACGTCGGACGGGGCTCCTACAATGAGCAGTTCTTC.

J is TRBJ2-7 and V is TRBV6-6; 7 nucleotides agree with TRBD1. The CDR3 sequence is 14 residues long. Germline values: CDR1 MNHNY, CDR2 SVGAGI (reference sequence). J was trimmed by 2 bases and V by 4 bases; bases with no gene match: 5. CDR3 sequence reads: CASSLSGQTYEQYF. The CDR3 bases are TGTGCCAGCAGTTTGTCGGGACAGACCTACGAGCAGTACTTC.

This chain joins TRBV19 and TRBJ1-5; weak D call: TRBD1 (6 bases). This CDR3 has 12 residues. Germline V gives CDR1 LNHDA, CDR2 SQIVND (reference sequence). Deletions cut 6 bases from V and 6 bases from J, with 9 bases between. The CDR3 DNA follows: TGTGCCAGTAGGGGGGCACGTCAGCCCCAGCATTTT. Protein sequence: CASRGARQPQHF. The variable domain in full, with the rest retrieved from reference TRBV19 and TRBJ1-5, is DGGITQSPKYLFRKEGQNVTLSCEQNLNHDAMYWYRQDPGQGLRLIYYSQIVNDFQKGDIAEGYSVSREKKESFPLTVTSAQKNPTAFYLCASRGARQPQHFGDGTRLSIL.

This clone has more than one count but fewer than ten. CDR3 loop: CASKVGTGINYGYTF. The CDR3 DNA reads as TGTGCCAGTAAGGTCGGGACAGGGATCAACTATGGCTACACCTTC. This chain connects TRBV19 to TRBJ1-2; 9 bases are shared with TRBD1. CDR3 length: 15 residues. Germline V lookup: CDR1 LNHDA, CDR2 SQIVND (reference sequence). V was pared by 7 bases and J by 2 bases, with 8 bases of the junction left unmatched.

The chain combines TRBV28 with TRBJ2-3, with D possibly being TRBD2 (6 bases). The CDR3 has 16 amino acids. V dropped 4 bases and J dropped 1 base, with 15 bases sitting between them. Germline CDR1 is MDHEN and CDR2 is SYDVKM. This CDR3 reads CASSSAVGGGTDTQYF. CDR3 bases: TGTGCCAGCAGTTCCGCCGTGGGCGGGGGCACAGATACGCAGTATTTT. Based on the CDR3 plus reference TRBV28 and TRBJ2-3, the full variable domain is DVKVTQSSRYLVKRTGEKVFLECVQDMDHENMFWYRQDPGLGLRLIYFSYDVKMKEKGDIPEGYSVSREKKERFSLILESASTNQTSMYLCASSSAVGGGTDTQYFGPGTRLTVL.

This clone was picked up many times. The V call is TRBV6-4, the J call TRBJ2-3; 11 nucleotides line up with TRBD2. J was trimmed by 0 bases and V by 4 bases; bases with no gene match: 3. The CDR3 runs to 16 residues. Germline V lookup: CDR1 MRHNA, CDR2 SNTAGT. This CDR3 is CASSATSGGSTDTQYF. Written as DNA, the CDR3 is TGTGCCAGCAGTGCCACTAGCGGGGGCAGCACAGATACGCAGTATTTT.

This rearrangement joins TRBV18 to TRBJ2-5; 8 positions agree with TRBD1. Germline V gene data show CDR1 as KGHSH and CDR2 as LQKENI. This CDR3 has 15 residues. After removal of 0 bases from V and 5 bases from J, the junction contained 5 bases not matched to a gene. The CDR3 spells CASSPPRTGKETQYF. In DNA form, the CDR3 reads TGTGCCAGCTCACCACCGAGGACAGGGAAGGAGACCCAGTACTTC.

The CDR3 protein is CATSRDTADTQYF. The CDR3 coding sequence is TGTGCCACCAGCAGAGATACGGCAGATACGCAGTATTTT. The rearrangement joins TRBV15 to TRBJ2-3, with D unclear. Germline CDR1 is LNHNV and CDR2 is YYDKDF (reference sequence). Trimming took off 0 bases at V and 4 bases at J, with 5 bases between the two ends. The CDR3 covers 13 residues.

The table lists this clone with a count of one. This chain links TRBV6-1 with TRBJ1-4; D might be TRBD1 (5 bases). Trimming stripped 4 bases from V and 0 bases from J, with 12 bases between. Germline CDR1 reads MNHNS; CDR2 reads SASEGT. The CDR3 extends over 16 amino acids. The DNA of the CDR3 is TGTGCCAGCAGTGGACAGCCTCTTTCAACTAATGAAAAACTGTTTTTT. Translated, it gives CASSGQPLSTNEKLFF.

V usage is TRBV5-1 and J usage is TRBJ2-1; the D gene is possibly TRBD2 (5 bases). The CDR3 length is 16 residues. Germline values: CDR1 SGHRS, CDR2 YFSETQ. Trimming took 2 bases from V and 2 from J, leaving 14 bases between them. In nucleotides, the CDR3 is TGCGCCAGCAGCTTTGATATCGGAGCGGCCTACAATGAGCAGTTCTTC. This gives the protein CASSFDIGAAYNEQFF. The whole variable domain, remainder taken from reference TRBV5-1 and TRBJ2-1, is KAGVTQTPRYLIKTRGQQVTLSCSPISGHRSVSWYQQTPGQGLQFLFEYFSETQRNKGNFPGRFSGRQFSNSRSEMNVSTLELGDSALYLCASSFDIGAAYNEQFFGPGTRLTVL.

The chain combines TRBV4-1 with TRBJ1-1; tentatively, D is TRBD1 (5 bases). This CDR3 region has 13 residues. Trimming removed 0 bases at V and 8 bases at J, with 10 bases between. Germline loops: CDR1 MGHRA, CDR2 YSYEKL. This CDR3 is CASSQETREEAFF. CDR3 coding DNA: TGCGCCAGCAGCCAAGAGACCAGGGAAGAAGCTTTCTTT.

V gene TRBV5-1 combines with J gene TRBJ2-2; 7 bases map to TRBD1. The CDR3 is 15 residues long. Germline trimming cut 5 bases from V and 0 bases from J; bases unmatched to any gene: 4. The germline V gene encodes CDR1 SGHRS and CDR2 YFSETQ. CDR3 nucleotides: TGCGCCAGCAGAGGTGGGACAGCGAACACCGGGGAGCTGTTTTTT. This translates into CASRGGTANTGELFF.

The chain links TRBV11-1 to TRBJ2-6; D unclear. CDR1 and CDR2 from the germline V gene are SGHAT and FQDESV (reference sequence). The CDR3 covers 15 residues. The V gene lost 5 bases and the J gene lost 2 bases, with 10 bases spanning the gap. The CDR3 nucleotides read TGTGCCAGCAGCCCCTCTTTTCCTGGGGCCAACGTCCTGACTTTC. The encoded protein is CASSPSFPGANVLTF. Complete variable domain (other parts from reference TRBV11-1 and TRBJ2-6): EAEVAQSPRYKITEKSQAVAFWCDPISGHATLYWYRQILGQGPELLVQFQDESVVDDSQLPKDRFSAERLKGVDSTLKIQPAELGDSAMYLCASSPSFPGANVLTFGAGSRLTVL.

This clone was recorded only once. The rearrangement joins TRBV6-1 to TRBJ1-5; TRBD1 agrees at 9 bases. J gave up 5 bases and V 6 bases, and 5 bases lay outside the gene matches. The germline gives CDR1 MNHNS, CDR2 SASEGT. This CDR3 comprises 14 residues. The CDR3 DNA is TGTGCCAGCAGCTCCCGGACAGGGGATCAGCCCCAGCATTTT. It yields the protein CASSSRTGDQPQHF.

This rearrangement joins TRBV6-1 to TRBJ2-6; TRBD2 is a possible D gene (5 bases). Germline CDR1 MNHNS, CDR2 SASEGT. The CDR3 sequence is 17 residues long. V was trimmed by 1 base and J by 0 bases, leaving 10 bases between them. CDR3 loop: CASSEGGEGSGANVLTF. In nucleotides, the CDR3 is TGTGCCAGCAGTGAAGGGGGAGAAGGCTCTGGGGCCAACGTCCTGACTTTC.

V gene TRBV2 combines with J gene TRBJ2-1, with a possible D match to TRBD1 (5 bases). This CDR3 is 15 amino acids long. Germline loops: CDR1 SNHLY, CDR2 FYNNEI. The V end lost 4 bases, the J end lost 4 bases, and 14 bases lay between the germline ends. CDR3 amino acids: CASSGQTPSYNEQFF. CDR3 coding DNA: TGTGCCAGCAGTGGACAGACACCGTCATACAATGAGCAGTTCTTC.

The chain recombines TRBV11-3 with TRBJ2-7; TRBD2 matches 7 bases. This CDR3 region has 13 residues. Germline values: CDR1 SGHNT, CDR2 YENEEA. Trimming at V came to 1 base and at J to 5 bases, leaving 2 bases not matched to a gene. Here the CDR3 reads CASSLVAGDEQYF. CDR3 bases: TGTGCCAGCAGCTTAGTCGCGGGAGACGAGCAGTACTTC. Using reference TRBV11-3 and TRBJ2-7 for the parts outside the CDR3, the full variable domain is EAGVVQSPRYKIIEKKQPVAFWCNPISGHNTLYWYLQNLGQGPELLIRYENEEAVDDSQLPKDRFSAERLKGVDSTLKIQPAELGDSAVYLCASSLVAGDEQYFGPGTRLTVT.

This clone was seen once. The CDR3 loop is CASSSGLAGLAYEQYF. The CDR3 DNA is TGTGCCAGCAGCTCGGGACTAGCGGGCCTAGCCTACGAGCAGTACTTC. The J gene is TRBJ2-7, the V gene TRBV7-8, with 12 bases lining up with TRBD2. Germline loops: CDR1 SGHVS, CDR2 FQNEAQ. V was clipped by 4 bases and J by 2 bases; unmatched bases: 6. This CDR3 region has 16 residues.

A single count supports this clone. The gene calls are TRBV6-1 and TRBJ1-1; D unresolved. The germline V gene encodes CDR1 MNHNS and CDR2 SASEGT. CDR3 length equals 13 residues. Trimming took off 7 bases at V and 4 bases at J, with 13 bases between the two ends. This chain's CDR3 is CASTELPSTEAFF. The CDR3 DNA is TGTGCCAGCACGGAACTACCGTCCACTGAAGCTTTCTTT.

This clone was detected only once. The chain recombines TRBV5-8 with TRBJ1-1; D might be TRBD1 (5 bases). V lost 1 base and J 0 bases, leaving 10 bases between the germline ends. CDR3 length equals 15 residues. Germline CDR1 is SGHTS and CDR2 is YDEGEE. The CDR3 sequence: CASSLYRDLNTEAFF. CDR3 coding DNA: TGTGCCAGCAGCTTGTACCGGGACTTGAACACTGAAGCTTTCTTT.

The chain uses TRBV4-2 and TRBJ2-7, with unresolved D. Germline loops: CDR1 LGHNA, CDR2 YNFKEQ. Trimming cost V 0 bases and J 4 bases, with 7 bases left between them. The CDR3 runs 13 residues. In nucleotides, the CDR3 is TGTGCCAGCAGCCAAGATGTGACTTACGAGCAGTACTTC. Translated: CASSQDVTYEQYF.

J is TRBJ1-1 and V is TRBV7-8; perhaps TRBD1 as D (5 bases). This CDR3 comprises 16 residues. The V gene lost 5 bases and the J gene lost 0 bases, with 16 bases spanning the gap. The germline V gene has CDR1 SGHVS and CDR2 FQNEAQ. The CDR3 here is CASSQGHGVLNTEAFF. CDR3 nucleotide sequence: TGTGCCAGCAGCCAAGGACACGGAGTCTTGAACACTGAAGCTTTCTTT.